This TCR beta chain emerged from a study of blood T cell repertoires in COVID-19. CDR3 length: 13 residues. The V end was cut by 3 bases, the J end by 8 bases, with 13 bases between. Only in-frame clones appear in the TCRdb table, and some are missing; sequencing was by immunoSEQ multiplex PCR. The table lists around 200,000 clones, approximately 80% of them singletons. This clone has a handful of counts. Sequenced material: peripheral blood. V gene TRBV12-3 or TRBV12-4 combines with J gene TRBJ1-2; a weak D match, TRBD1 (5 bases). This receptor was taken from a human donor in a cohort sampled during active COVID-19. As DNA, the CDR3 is TGTGCCAGCAGTTTTTTCGGCAGGGTGGGCTACACCTTC. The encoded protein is CASSFFGRVGYTF.